The 25 T cell receptor beta chains presented below share a single source sample, sequenced in a study of blood T cell repertoires in COVID-19. Libraries were prepared by immunoSEQ multiplex PCR; TCRdb keeps only in-frame clonotypes and omits some of them. This sample has 20,000 to 30,000 clones; around 87% occur once, and the top ten carry around 10%. The sequencing sample was made of peripheral blood. The receptors come from a man between 65 and 80 years old with acute or convalescent COVID-19.

This clone has just one count. V is TRBV18 and J is TRBJ1-4, with D possibly TRBD1 on 6 matching bases. The CDR3 runs to 14 residues. Germline-derived CDR1 and CDR2 are KGHSH and LQKENI. Trimming shortened V by 3 bases and J by 8 bases, and 13 bases separated the two germline ends. CDR3 amino acids: CASSPGTQGEKLFF. CDR3 nucleotides: TGTGCCAGCTCACCGGGGACGCAGGGGGAAAAACTGTTTTTT.

The chain carries TRBV7-2 and TRBJ2-7, with D possibly TRBD1 on 5 matching bases. This CDR3 has 13 residues. Trimming shortened V by 1 base and J by 3 bases, and 7 bases separated the two germline ends. Germline V gene sequence: CDR1 SGHTA, CDR2 FQGNSA. The CDR3 DNA reads as TGTGCCAGCAGCTTAGAACAGGACTACGAGCAGTACTTC. This translates into CASSLEQDYEQYF.

The chain joins TRBV27 to TRBJ1-6, with 9 bases aligning to TRBD1. There are 15 residues in the CDR3. With 4 bases clipped from V and 6 bases from J, the junction kept 4 bases outside the gene matches. Germline-derived CDR1 and CDR2 are MNHEY and SMNVEV (reference sequence). The CDR3: CASSSLDRGNSPLHF. CDR3 nucleotides: TGTGCCAGCAGTTCCTTGGACAGGGGTAATTCACCCCTCCACTTT.

The chain links TRBV19 to TRBJ1-1; unclear D gene. The CDR3 contains 13 residues. The germline gives CDR1 LNHDA, CDR2 SQIVND (reference sequence). With 5 bases removed from V and 1 base from J, the gap between germline ends came to 8 bases. This CDR3 is CASSEQPNTEAFF. The CDR3 DNA sequence: TGTGCCAGTAGTGAACAGCCGAACACTGAAGCTTTCTTT.

The CDR3 DNA is TGTGCCAGTAGTCCGTCCCTACAGGAATATGGCTACACCTTC. Translated, it gives CASSPSLQEYGYTF. The chain has TRBV19 and TRBJ1-2, with D possibly TRBD1 on 5 matching bases. Germline V gene sequence: CDR1 LNHDA, CDR2 SQIVND (reference sequence). The V gene lost 5 bases and the J gene lost 5 bases, with 15 bases spanning the gap. CDR3 length: 14 amino acids.

This chain uses TRBV9 with TRBJ1-2; D possibly corresponds to TRBD1 (5 bases). CDR3 length equals 15 residues. The V end lost 3 bases, the J end lost 7 bases, and 19 bases lay between the germline ends. Germline V lookup: CDR1 SGDLS, CDR2 YYNGEE. This CDR3 is CASSANQGTSRGYTF. The CDR3, as DNA: TGTGCCAGCAGCGCGAACCAGGGCACGTCTCGTGGCTACACCTTC. The whole variable domain, remainder taken from reference TRBV9 and TRBJ1-2, is DSGVTQTPKHLITATGQRVTLRCSPRSGDLSVYWYQQSLDQGLQFLIQYYNGEERAKGNILERFSAQQFPDLHSELNLSSLELGDSALYFCASSANQGTSRGYTFGSGTRLTVV.

Comment on this clone: Germline and junction disagree at one end, which may indicate a read error. This chain links TRBV5-1 with TRBJ2-1; possibly TRBD2 for D (6 bases). CDR3 length: 14 amino acids. Germline CDR1 SGHRS, CDR2 YFSETQ. The CDR3 reads CASSFQGGYSEQFF. CDR3 in DNA: TGCGCCAGCAGCTTTCAGGGAGGTTACAGTGAGCAGTTCTTC.

The J gene is TRBJ2-5, the V gene TRBV3-1 (or the pseudogene TRBV3-2); TRBD2 aligns across 10 bases. CDR1 and CDR2 (germline): LGHDT, YNNKEL (reference sequence). V was clipped by 2 bases and J by 2 bases; unmatched bases: 8. This CDR3 has 17 residues. CDR3 residues: CASSQISGLAVQETQYF. Here the CDR3 DNA reads TGTGCCAGCAGCCAAATTTCTGGACTAGCGGTACAAGAGACCCAGTACTTC.

The rearrangement links TRBV5-6 to TRBJ2-5; possibly TRBD2 for D (5 bases). The length of the CDR3 is 14 residues. Trimming cost V 2 bases and J 5 bases, with 13 bases left between them. Per the germline V gene, CDR1 is SGHDT and CDR2 is YYEEEE. The CDR3 spells CASSFLGPGETQYF. CDR3 DNA sequence: TGTGCCAGCAGCTTCTTAGGGCCGGGGGAGACCCAGTACTTC.

The chain employs TRBV28 and TRBJ1-2, with D possibly TRBD1 on 5 matching bases. Trimming shortened V by 2 bases and J by 3 bases, and 7 bases separated the two germline ends. This CDR3 is built from 13 residues. The V gene's germline CDR1 is MDHEN and CDR2 SYDVKM. The chain's CDR3 is CASSLKGDYGYTF. Here the CDR3 DNA reads TGTGCCAGCAGTTTAAAAGGGGACTATGGCTACACCTTC.

This sequence joins TRBV7-9 and TRBJ2-7; 7 bases align to TRBD1. V lost 3 bases to trimming and J lost 5 bases; unmatched junction nucleotides: 7. The CDR3 runs 14 residues. Germline CDR1 and CDR2: SEHNR and FQNEAQ (reference sequence). Written as DNA, the CDR3 is TGTGCCAGCAGCTTTACAGGGGCTAGCCACGAGCAGTACTTC. Translating gives CASSFTGASHEQYF. The entire variable domain, with the rest obtained from reference TRBV7-9 and TRBJ2-7, is as follows: DTGVSQNPRHKITKRGQNVTFRCDPISEHNRLYWYRQTLGQGPEFLTYFQNEAQLEKSRLLSDRFSAERPKGSFSTLEIQRTEQGDSAMYLCASSFTGASHEQYFGPGTRLTVT.

This clone appeared once. The chain joins TRBV5-6 to TRBJ2-3; 7 bases are shared with TRBD2. With V trimmed by 4 bases and J by 0 bases, 8 bases remained unmatched. Germline CDR1 is SGHDT and CDR2 is YYEEEE. This CDR3 has 16 amino acids. In nucleotides, the CDR3 is TGTGCCAGCAGCATCGCGGGACTACGTAGCACAGATACGCAGTATTTT. Its translation is CASSIAGLRSTDTQYF.

This clone was seen just once. The rearrangement uses TRBV5-1 and TRBJ2-7; 9 positions match TRBD2. Trimming at V came to 0 bases and at J to 3 bases, leaving 1 base not matched to a gene. Germline V lookup: CDR1 SGHRS, CDR2 YFSETQ. This CDR3 is built from 14 residues. This chain's CDR3 is CASSLGLAVYEQYF. The DNA of the CDR3 is TGCGCCAGCAGCTTGGGACTAGCGGTCTACGAGCAGTACTTC. The entire variable domain, with the rest obtained from reference TRBV5-1 and TRBJ2-7, is as follows: KAGVTQTPRYLIKTRGQQVTLSCSPISGHRSVSWYQQTPGQGLQFLFEYFSETQRNKGNFPGRFSGRQFSNSRSEMNVSTLELGDSALYLCASSLGLAVYEQYFGPGTRLTVT.

The chain links TRBV9 to TRBJ1-1; D gene uncertain. Per the germline V gene, CDR1 is SGDLS and CDR2 is YYNGEE. The V and J ends lost 8 bases and 5 bases respectively, with 13 bases between them. The CDR3 sequence is 12 residues long. The DNA of the CDR3 is TGTGCCAGTCGGCAGGCGACGACTGAAGCTTTCTTT. Encoded protein: CASRQATTEAFF.

CDR3 bases: TGTGCCAGCTCACCCCCACAGAGCACAGATACGCAGTATTTT. This translates into CASSPPQSTDTQYF. The rearrangement uses TRBV18 and TRBJ2-3; D gene ambiguous. The germline V gene encodes CDR1 KGHSH and CDR2 LQKENI. The V end was cut by 3 bases, the J end by 0 bases, with 7 bases between. The CDR3 extends over 14 amino acids.

The gene calls are TRBV3-1 (or the pseudogene TRBV3-2) and TRBJ2-3, with a weak D call TRBD1 (5 bases). The CDR3 sequence is 13 residues long. The V and J ends lost 4 bases and 5 bases respectively, with 10 bases between them. From germline, CDR1 is LGHDT and CDR2 YNNKEL (reference sequence). DNA of the CDR3: TGTGCCAGCAGCCCCAGGGCCGGAGATACGCAGTATTTT. Protein: CASSPRAGDTQYF.

V is TRBV15 and J is TRBJ2-2, with no clear D. Trimming cost V 5 bases and J 8 bases, with 12 bases left between them. The CDR3 loop spans 13 amino acids. Germline V gene lookup returns CDR1 LNHNV and CDR2 YYDKDF (reference sequence). The CDR3 spells CATSFNTEGELFF. In nucleotides, the CDR3 is TGTGCCACCAGCTTCAACACAGAAGGGGAGCTGTTTTTT.

V gene TRBV18 combines with J gene TRBJ2-1; tentative D call: TRBD1 (6 bases). In germline, CDR1 is KGHSH, CDR2 LQKENI. V lost 6 bases and J lost 4, with 13 bases in between. The CDR3 covers 14 residues. Written as DNA, the CDR3 is TGTGCCAGCTCTCCTACAGGGTTTTACAATGAGCAGTTCTTC. Translated: CASSPTGFYNEQFF.

The V gene is TRBV18, the J gene TRBJ1-2; D gene unclear. Germline-derived CDR1 and CDR2 are KGHSH and LQKENI. The CDR3 consists of 13 residues. The V end was cut by 2 bases, the J end by 2 bases, with 6 bases between. The chain's CDR3 is CASSPAGNYGYTF. The CDR3 DNA follows: TGTGCCAGCTCACCAGCAGGCAACTATGGCTACACCTTC.

The sample holds one count of this clone. The J gene is TRBJ2-1, the V gene TRBV7-7; 9 nucleotides agree with TRBD2. Germline-derived CDR1 and CDR2 are SSHAT and FNYEAQ (reference sequence). V lost 1 base to trimming and J lost 8 bases; unmatched junction nucleotides: 3. The CDR3 consists of 14 residues. In DNA, the CDR3 is TGTGCCAGCAGCTTAGGGACTAGCGTCGATGAGCAGTTCTTC. It is translated as CASSLGTSVDEQFF.

The chain carries TRBV29-1 and TRBJ1-4; 7 bases are a match to TRBD1. Germline V lookup: CDR1 SQVTM, CDR2 ANQGSEA. The V segment lost 5 bases and the J segment 7 bases; nucleotides outside the gene matches: 7. CDR3 length equals 13 residues. Here the CDR3 reads CSVTDRRGEKLFF. The CDR3, as DNA: TGCAGCGTTACGGACAGGAGGGGTGAAAAACTGTTTTTT.

The chain links TRBV5-4 to TRBJ1-6; tentative D call: TRBD1 (6 bases). Germline V gene data show CDR1 as SGHNT and CDR2 as YYREEE (reference sequence). The CDR3 loop spans 15 amino acids. V was trimmed by 2 bases and J by 10 bases, leaving 16 bases between them. In nucleotides, the CDR3 is TGTGCCAGCAGCTTACAGGGACCGGGGACGTCACCCCTCCACTTT. Translation gives CASSLQGPGTSPLHF. The full variable domain, completed using reference TRBV5-4 and TRBJ1-6, is ETGVTQSPTHLIKTRGQQVTLRCSSQSGHNTVSWYQQALGQGPQFIFQYYREEENGRGNFPPRFSGLQFPNYSSELNVNALELDDSALYLCASSLQGPGTSPLHFGNGTRLTVT.

The chain combines TRBV11-2 with TRBJ2-7, with TRBD2 matching 11 bases. The germline CDR1 and CDR2 sequences are SGHAT and FQNNGV. With 8 bases clipped from V and 3 bases from J, the junction kept 9 bases outside the gene matches. CDR3 length equals 15 residues. The CDR3 is CASVDSGRDIYEQYF. The CDR3 DNA reads as TGTGCCAGCGTAGATAGCGGGAGGGATATCTACGAGCAGTACTTC.

The V call is TRBV5-5, the J call TRBJ2-3; the D gene is possibly TRBD2 (7 bases). Trimming pared 4 bases from V and 3 bases from J, leaving 18 bases between. This CDR3 contains 16 residues. Germline V lookup: CDR1 SGHKS, CDR2 YYEKEE (reference sequence). CDR3 nucleotides: TGTGCCAGCAGCATCCGGGGGGCTCGAGGAACAGATACGCAGTATTTT. This sequence encodes CASSIRGARGTDTQYF. Drawing the rest from reference TRBV5-5 and TRBJ2-3, the complete variable domain is DAGVTQSPTHLIKTRGQQVTLRCSPISGHKSVSWYQQVLGQGPQFIFQYYEKEERGRGNFPDRFSARQFPNYSSELNVNALLLGDSALYLCASSIRGARGTDTQYFGPGTRLTVL.

This chain uses TRBV7-3 with TRBJ2-3; D gene unclear. This CDR3 region has 16 residues. V was trimmed by 5 bases and J by 4 bases, leaving 19 bases between them. Germline V gene data show CDR1 as SGHTA and CDR2 as FQGTGA. This chain's CDR3 is CASSRSGFRLADTQYF. The CDR3, as DNA: TGTGCCAGCAGCAGATCCGGGTTCAGACTCGCAGATACGCAGTATTTT.